The T cell receptor (gamma chain) under discussion was sequenced for a study of intestinal T cells in coeliac disease. For each case, the template was genomic DNA from ten approximately 5-µm formalin-fixed paraffin-embedded scrolls. About this clone: A far bigger clonotype differs at one base, so this is likely a read error. The same CDR3 is also encoded by other DNA sequences in this sample.

J gave up 5 bases and V 11 bases, and 6 bases lay outside the gene matches. The CDR3 length is 12 residues. TRG repertoires were amplified with LymphoTrack primers from around 200 ng of biopsy DNA. TCRdb fed the multiplex PCR reads to CATT. The repertoire holds 650 to 800 gamma-chain clones, 49% seen once, with over 15% in the top ten. The sequencing sample was made of a duodenal biopsy. This clonotype was obtained from a human donor who served as a control with a normal duodenal biopsy, not a healthy volunteer. The genes are TRGV10 and TRGJP2. TRGV10 is flagged as an ORF with uncertain function. This CDR3 is CAAGSSDWIKTF. The CDR3 nucleotides are TGTGCTGCGGGTAGCAGTGATTGGATCAAGACGTTT.